This TCR beta chain is drawn from a study of T cell responses to AZD1222 COVID-19 vaccine. Study results and limitations: Clonal diversity was possibly underestimated; the donors were predominantly white British and more often female. After the peak T cell response, and only then, were repertoires sampled. CD4 TCRs linked to vaccination spanned spike, dominating at 160-218 and 743-854. Spike-specific TCR repertoires showed rising breadth and depth after two AZD1222 doses.

Generated by immunoSEQ multiplex PCR, the TCRdb table keeps only in-frame clones and is missing some. The data show 130,000 to 150,000 clones, roughly 88% seen once. The CDR3 has 14 residues. CDR1 and CDR2 from the germline V gene are WSHSY and SAAADI. J was trimmed by 5 bases and V by 6 bases; bases with no gene match: 4. Turning to this clone: What it binds is unknown.

The rearrangement uses TRBV10-2 and TRBJ1-4, with TRBD1 identical over 9 bases. This material consisted of peripheral blood, taken 28 days after the second AZD1222 dose. The sequence came from an adult who received the AZD1222 COVID-19 vaccine. The CDR3 loop reads CASSDRGYNEKLFF. The CDR3 DNA follows: TGCGCCAGCAGCGACAGGGGGTACAATGAAAAACTGTTTTTT.